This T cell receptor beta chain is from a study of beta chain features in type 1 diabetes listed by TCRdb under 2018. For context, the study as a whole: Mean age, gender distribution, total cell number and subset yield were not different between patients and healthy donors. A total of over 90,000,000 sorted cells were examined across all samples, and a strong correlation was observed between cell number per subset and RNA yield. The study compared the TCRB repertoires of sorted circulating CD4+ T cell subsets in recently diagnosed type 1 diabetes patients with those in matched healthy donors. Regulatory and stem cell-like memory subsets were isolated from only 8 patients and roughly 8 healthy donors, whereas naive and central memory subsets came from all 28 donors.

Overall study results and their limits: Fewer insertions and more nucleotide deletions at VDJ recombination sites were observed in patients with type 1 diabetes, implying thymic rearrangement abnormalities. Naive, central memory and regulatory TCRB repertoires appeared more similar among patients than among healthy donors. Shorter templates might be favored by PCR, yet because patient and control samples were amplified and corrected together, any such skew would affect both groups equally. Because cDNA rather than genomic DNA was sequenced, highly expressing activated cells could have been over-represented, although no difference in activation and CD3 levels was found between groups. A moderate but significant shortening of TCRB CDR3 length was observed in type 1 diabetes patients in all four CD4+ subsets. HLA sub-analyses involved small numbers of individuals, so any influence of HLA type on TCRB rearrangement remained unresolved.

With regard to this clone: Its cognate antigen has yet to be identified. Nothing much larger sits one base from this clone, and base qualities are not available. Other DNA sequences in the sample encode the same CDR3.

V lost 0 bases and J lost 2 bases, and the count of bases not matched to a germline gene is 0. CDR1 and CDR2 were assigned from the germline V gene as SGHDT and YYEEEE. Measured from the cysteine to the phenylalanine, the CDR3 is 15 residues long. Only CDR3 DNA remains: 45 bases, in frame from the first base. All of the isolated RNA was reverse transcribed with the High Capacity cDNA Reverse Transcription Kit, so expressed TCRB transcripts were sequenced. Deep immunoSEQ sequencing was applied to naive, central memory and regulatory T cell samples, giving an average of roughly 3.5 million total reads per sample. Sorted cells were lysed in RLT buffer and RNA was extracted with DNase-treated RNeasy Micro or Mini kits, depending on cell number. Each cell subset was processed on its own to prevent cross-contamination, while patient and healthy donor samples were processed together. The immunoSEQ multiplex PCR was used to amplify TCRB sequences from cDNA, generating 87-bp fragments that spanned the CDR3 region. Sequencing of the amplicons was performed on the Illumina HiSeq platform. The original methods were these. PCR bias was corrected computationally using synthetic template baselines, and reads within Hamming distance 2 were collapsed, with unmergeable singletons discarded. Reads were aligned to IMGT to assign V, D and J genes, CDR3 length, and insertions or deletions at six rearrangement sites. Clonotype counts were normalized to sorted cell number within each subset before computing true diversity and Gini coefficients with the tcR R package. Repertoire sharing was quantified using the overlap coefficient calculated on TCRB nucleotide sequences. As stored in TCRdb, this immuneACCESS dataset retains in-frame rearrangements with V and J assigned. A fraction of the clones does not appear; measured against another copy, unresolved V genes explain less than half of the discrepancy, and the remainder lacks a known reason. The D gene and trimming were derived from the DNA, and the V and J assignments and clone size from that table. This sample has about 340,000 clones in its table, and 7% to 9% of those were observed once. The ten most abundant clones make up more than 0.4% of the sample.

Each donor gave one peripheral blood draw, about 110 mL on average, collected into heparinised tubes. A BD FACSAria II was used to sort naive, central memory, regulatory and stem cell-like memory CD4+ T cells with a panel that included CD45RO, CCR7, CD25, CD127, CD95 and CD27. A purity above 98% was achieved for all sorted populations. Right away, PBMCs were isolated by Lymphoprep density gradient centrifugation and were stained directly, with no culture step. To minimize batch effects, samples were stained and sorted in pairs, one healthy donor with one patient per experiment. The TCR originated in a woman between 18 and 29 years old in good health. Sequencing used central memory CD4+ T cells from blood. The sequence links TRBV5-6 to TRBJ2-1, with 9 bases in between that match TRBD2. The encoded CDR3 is CASSLGLAAYNEQFF. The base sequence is TGTGCCAGCAGCTTGGGACTAGCGGCCTACAATGAGCAGTTCTTC.